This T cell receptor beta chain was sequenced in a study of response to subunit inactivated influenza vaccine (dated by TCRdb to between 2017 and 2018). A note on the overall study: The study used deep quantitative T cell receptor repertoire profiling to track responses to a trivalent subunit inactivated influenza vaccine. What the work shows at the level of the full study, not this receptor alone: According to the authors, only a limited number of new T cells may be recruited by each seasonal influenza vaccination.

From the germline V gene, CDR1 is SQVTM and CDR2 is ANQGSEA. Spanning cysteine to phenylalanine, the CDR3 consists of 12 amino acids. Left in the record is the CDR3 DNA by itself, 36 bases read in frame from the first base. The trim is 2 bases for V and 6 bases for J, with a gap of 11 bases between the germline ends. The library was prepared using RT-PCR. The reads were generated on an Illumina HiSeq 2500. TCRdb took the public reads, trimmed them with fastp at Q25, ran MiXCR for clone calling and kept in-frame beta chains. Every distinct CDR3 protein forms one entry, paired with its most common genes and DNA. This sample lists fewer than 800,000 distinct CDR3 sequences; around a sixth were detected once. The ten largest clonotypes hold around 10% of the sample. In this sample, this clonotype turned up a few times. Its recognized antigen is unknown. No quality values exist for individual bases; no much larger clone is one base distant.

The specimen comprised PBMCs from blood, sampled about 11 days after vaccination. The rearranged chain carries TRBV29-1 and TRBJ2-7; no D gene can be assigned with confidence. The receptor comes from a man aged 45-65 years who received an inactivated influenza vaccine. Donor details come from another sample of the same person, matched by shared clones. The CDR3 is CSVENMVSEQYF. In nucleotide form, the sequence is TGCAGCGTTGAAAACATGGTTTCCGAGCAGTACTTC.